The following is a T cell receptor beta chain sequence with its context. The sample comes from a study of control samples from healthy donors and cancer patients. Germline V gene sequence: CDR1 MGHRA, CDR2 YSYEKL. Trimming removed 1 base from V and 0 bases from J, with 6 bases in between. The CDR3 totals 14 residues. Profiled with immunoSEQ multiplex PCR; TCRdb holds only in-frame clones, not every one. The sample lists about 100,000 clones, around 89% seen once, with less than 8.5% in the top ten. The specimen was blood. The V and J genes are TRBV4-1 and TRBJ1-2; D unclear. This TCR was recovered from a man aged 25 to 45 in good health. The CDR3 sequence: CASSQAWANYGYTF. The CDR3 DNA reads TGCGCCAGCAGCCAAGCTTGGGCTAACTATGGCTACACCTTC.